The present entry profiles one T cell receptor (beta chain) with its context. Its antigen is not known. This entry is derived from a study of T-cell memory formation after mild COVID-19. Overall study results and limits: Contracting clones localized mainly to CM and EM when CD4+ and mainly to EMRA when CD8+.

Trimming cost V 3 bases and J 4 bases, with 11 bases left between them. This CDR3 has 14 amino acids. Each CDR3 protein is one row after TCRdb ran MiXCR on the 5' RACE reads. Altogether about 470,000 distinct CDR3 sequences are present, 20% to 25% being singletons, with the ten largest covering around 13%. This rearrangement joins TRBV12-3 or TRBV12-4 to TRBJ2-3; no definite D call. Material for sequencing was PBMCs or a T cell subset sorted from them (not recorded which). The receptor was isolated from an adult woman who had mild COVID-19 (a few samples of this study predate the infection). Cell type and time point are not known. The CDR3 here is CASSLLRAADTQYF. In DNA form, the CDR3 reads TGTGCCAGCAGTTTGTTACGGGCGGCAGATACGCAGTATTTT.